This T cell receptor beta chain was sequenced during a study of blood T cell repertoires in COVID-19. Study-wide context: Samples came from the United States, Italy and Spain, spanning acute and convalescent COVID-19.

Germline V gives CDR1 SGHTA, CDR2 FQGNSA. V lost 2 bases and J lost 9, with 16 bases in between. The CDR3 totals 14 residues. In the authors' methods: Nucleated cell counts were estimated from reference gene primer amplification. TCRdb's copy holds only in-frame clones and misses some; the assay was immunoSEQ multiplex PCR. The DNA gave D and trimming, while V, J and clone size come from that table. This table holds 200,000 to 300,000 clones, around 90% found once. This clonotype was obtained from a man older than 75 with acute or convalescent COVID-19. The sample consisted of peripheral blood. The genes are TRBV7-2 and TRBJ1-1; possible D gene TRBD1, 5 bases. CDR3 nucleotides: TGTGCCAGCAGCTTACCGGGGGGGAAACACCAAGCTTTCTTT. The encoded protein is CASSLPGGKHQAFF. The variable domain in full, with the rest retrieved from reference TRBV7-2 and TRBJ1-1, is GAGVSQSPSNKVTEKGKDVELRCDPISGHTALYWYRQSLGQGLEFLIYFQGNSAPDKSGLPSDRFSAERTGGSVSTLTIQRTQQEDSAVYLCASSLPGGKHQAFFGQGTRLTVV.